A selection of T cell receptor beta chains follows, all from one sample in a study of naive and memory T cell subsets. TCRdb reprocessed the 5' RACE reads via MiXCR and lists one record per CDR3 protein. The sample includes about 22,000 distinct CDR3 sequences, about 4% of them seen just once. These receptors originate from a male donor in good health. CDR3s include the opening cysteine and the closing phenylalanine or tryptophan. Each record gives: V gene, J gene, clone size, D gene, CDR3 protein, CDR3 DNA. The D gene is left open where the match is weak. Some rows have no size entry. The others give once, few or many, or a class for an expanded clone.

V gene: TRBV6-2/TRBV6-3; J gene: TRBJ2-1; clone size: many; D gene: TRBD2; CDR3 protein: CASSERGDPYNEQFF; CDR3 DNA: TGTGCCAGCAGTGAACGGGGGGACCCCTACAATGAGCAGTTCTTC
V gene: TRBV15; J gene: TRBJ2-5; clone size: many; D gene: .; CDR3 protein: CATSRGPPETQYF; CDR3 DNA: TGTGCCACCAGCAGGGGACCCCCGGAGACCCAGTACTTC
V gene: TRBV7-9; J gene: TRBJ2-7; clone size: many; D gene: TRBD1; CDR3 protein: CASTQLTGVYEQYF; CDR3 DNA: TGTGCCAGCACCCAATTGACAGGGGTGTACGAGCAGTACTTC
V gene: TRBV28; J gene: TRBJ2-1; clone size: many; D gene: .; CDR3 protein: CASGLAGASNEQFF; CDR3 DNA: TGTGCCAGCGGTTTGGCAGGGGCCAGCAATGAGCAGTTCTTC
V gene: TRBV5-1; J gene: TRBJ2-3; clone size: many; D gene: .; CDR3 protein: CASTWGRGADTQYF; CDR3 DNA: TGCGCCAGCACATGGGGCAGGGGTGCAGATACGCAGTATTTT
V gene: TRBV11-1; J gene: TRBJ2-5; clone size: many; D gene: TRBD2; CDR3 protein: CASSTLAGGLETQYF; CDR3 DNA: TGTGCCAGCAGCACCCTAGCGGGAGGGTTGGAGACCCAGTACTTC
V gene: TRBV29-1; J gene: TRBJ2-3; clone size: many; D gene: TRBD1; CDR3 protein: CSAVTGGADTQYF; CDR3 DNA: TGCAGCGCCGTGACAGGGGGCGCAGATACGCAGTATTTT
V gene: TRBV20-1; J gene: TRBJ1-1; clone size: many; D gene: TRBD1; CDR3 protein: CSAGGPGQGYTEAFF; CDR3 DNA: TGCAGTGCTGGGGGCCCGGGACAGGGGTACACTGAAGCTTTCTTT
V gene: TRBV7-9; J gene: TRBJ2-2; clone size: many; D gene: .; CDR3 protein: CASSPIGGSPTGELFF; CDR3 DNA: TGTGCCAGCAGCCCCATTGGGGGGTCCCCCACCGGGGAGCTGTTTTTT
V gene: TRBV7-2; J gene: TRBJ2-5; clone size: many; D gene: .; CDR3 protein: CASSLITQETQYF; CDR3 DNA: TGTGCCAGCAGCTTAATAACCCAAGAGACCCAGTACTTC
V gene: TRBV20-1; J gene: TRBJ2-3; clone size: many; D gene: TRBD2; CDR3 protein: CSASNPGLGVTDTQYF; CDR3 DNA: TGCAGTGCTTCCAACCCGGGACTAGGGGTGACAGATACGCAGTATTTT
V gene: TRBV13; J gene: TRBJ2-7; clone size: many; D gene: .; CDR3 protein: CASSLGAGVEQYF; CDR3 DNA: TGTGCCAGCAGCTTAGGAGCAGGGGTCGAGCAGTACTTC
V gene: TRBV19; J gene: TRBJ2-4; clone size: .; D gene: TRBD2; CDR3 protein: CASSQLAGGPAKNIQYF; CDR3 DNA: TGTGCCAGTAGCCAACTAGCGGGAGGGCCGGCCAAAAACATTCAGTACTTC
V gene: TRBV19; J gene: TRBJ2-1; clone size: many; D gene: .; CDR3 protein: CASVGAGGPNEQFF; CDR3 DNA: TGTGCCAGTGTTGGGGCAGGTGGGCCCAATGAGCAGTTCTTC
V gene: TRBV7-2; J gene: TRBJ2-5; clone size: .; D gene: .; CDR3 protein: CASSLGQETQYF; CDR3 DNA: TGTGCCAGCAGCTTAGGGCAGGAGACCCAGTACTTC
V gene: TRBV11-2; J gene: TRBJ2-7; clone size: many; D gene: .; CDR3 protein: CASSLVSDREAEQYF; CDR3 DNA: TGTGCCAGCAGCTTAGTCTCCGACAGGGAGGCCGAGCAGTACTTC
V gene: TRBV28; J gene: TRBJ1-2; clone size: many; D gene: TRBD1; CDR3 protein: CASSFSLPGTGGYGYTF; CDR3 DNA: TGTGCCAGCAGTTTCTCCCTCCCCGGGACAGGGGGCTATGGCTACACCTTC
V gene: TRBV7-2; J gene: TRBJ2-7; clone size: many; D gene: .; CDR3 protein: CASSLVFSGLGTYEQYF; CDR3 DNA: TGTGCCAGCAGCTTAGTATTCTCGGGACTGGGGACCTACGAGCAGTACTTC
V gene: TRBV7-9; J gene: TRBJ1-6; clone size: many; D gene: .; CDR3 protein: CASSLGLGASPLHF; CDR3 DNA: TGTGCCAGCAGCTTAGGTCTTGGGGCTTCACCCCTCCACTTT
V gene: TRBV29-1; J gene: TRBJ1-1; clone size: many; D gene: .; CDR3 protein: CSVAGGLNTEAFF; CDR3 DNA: TGCAGCGTCGCCGGAGGGTTGAACACTGAAGCTTTCTTT
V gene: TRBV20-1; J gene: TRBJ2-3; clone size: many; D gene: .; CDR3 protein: CSALSTATDTQYF; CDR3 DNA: TGCAGTGCCCTATCGACGGCCACAGATACGCAGTATTTT
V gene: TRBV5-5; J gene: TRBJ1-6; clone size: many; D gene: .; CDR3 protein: CASSFLLDGNSPLHF; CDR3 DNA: TGTGCCAGCAGCTTTTTGCTGGACGGGAATTCACCCCTCCACTTT
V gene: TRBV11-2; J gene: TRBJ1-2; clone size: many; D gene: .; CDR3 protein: CASSLVQTTNYGYTF; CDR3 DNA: TGTGCCAGCAGCTTAGTACAGACCACTAACTATGGCTACACCTTC
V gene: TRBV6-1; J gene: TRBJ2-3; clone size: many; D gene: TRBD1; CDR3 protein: CASRLPTGSTDTQYF; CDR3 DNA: TGTGCCAGCAGGCTCCCGACAGGGAGCACAGATACGCAGTATTTT
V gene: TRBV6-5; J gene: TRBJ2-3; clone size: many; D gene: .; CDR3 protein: CASTPLDGGLTDTQYF; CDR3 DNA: TGTGCCAGCACTCCACTCGACGGGGGGCTCACAGATACGCAGTATTTT
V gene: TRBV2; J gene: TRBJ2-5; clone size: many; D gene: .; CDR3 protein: CASSEGPGTQYF; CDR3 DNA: TGTGCCAGCAGTGAGGGCCCGGGGACCCAGTACTTC
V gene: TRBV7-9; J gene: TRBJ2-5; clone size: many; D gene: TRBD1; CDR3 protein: CASSTRDRHAETQYF; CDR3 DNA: TGTGCCAGCAGCACCCGGGACAGGCACGCGGAGACCCAGTACTTC
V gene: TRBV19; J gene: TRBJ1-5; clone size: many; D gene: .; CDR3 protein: CASSTGLFLNQPQHF; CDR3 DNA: TGTGCCAGTAGTACCGGCCTGTTTTTGAATCAGCCCCAGCATTTT
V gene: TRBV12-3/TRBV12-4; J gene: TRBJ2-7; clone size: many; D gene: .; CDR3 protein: CASSPFSYEQYF; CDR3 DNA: TGTGCCAGCAGCCCTTTCTCCTACGAGCAGTACTTC
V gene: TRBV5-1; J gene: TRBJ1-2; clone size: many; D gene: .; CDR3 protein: CASSRDTNYGYTF; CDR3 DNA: TGCGCCAGCAGCCGGGACACTAACTATGGCTACACCTTC
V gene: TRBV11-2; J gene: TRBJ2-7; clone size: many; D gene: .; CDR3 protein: CASSLGQQYEQYF; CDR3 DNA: TGTGCCAGCAGCCTCGGACAACAGTACGAGCAGTACTTC
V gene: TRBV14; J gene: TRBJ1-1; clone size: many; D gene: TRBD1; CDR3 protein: CASSQETGSTEAFF; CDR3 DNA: TGTGCCAGCAGCCAAGAGACAGGGTCCACTGAAGCTTTCTTT
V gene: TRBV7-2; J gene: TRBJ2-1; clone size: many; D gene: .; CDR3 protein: CASSFLLGGEQFF; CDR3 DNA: TGTGCCAGCAGCTTTTTACTTGGAGGTGAGCAGTTCTTC
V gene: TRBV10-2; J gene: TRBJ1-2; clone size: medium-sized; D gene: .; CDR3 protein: CASSDRPDYGYTF; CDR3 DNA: TGCGCCAGCAGTGACAGGCCGGACTATGGCTACACCTTC
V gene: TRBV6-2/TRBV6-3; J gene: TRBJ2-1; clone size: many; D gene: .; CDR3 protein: CASKIGGISSYNEQFF; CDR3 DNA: TGTGCCAGCAAAATCGGCGGGATCAGCTCCTACAATGAGCAGTTCTTC
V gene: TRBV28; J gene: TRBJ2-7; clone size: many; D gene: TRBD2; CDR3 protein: CASKQREVVYEQYF; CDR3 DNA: TGTGCCAGCAAACAGCGGGAGGTCGTATACGAGCAGTACTTC
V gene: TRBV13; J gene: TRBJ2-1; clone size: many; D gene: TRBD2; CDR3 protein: CASSMITSGVQEQFF; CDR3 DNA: TGTGCCAGCAGCATGATTACTAGCGGGGTACAAGAGCAGTTCTTC
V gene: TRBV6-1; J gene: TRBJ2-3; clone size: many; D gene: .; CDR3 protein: CASSRAGTSSTDTQYF; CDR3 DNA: TGTGCCAGCAGCCGAGCCGGGACTTCTAGCACAGATACGCAGTATTTT
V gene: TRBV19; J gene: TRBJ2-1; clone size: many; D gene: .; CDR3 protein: CASSIDYGQYNEQFF; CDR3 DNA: TGTGCCAGTAGTATAGATTACGGACAGTACAATGAGCAGTTCTTC
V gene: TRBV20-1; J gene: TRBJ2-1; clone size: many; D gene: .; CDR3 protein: CSARGGGALSYNEQFF; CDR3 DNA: TGCAGTGCTAGAGGAGGGGGGGCCCTCTCCTACAATGAGCAGTTCTTC
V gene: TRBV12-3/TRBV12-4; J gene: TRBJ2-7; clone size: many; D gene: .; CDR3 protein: CASSTQGGSYEQYF; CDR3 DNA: TGTGCCAGCAGCACCCAGGGAGGCTCCTACGAGCAGTACTTC
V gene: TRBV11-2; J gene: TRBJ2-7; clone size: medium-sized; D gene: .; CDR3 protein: CASSLVSRLDEQYF; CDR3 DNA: TGTGCCAGCAGCTTAGTGTCTAGACTTGACGAGCAGTACTTC